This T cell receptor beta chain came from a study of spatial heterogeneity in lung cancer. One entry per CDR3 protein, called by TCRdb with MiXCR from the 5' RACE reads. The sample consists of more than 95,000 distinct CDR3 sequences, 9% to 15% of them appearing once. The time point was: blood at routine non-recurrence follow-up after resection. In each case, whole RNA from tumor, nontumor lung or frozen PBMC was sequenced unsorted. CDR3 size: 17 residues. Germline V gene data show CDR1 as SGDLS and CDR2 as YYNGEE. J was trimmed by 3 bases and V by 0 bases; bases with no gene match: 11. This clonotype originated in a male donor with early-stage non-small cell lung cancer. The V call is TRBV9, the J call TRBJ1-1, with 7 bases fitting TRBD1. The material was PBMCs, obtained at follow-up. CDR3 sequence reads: CASSVGDREWGDTEAFF. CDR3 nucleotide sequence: TGTGCCAGCAGCGTAGGAGACAGGGAATGGGGGGACACTGAAGCTTTCTTT.